The 13 T cell receptor beta chains below come from one sample, sequenced in a study of CXCR3-negative and CXCR3-positive naive CD8 T cells. General study results and limits: The study found more hydrophobic TRB CDR3s in CXCR3-positive naive cells than in CXCR3-negative naive cells.

Carrying UMI labels, the TRB cDNA libraries were prepared through 5' RACE. No DNA is given; TCRdb re-called the 5' RACE reads and lists each CDR3 protein once. In all, the sample yields 75,000 to 100,000 distinct CDR3 sequences. These receptors' targets are unknown. The sequenced material came from naive CXCR3+ CD8+ T cells from blood. The subset: CD45RO-CCR7+CD27+CD95- naive CD8+ T cells expressing CXCR3 (TNR3+). The receptors were gathered from a human donor in good health. Some clones in this sample may be carry-over from other donors' samples.

V is TRBV28 and J is TRBJ2-5; TCRdb calls TRBD1, which cannot be checked without DNA. From germline, CDR1 is MDHEN and CDR2 SYDVKM. The CDR3 length is 15 residues. CDR3 loop: CASSDRDKTQETQYF.

V and J are TRBV27 and TRBJ2-7. The CDR3 totals 13 residues. Germline V gene data show CDR1 as MNHEY and CDR2 as SMNVEV (reference sequence). CDR3 sequence: CASSLSNPYEQYF.

V gene TRBV29-1 combines with J gene TRBJ2-1; the TCRdb call, TRBD1, lacks DNA for checking. Germline CDR1 SQVTM, CDR2 ANQGSEA. The CDR3 has 13 residues. The chain's CDR3 is CSVSGGTHNEQFF.

The V call is TRBV4-2, the J call TRBJ2-5. The CDR3 extends over 13 amino acids. Germline assignment: CDR1 LGHNA and CDR2 YNFKEQ. CDR3 sequence: CASSHWYQETQYF.

The chain employs TRBV28 and TRBJ2-7; the TCRdb call, TRBD1, lacks DNA for checking. Germline V gives CDR1 MDHEN, CDR2 SYDVKM. This CDR3 is 15 amino acids long. The CDR3 loop is CASSFRGTGADEQYF.

This chain uses TRBV6-5 with TRBJ1-2; the D call of TRBD1 rests on TCRdb alone, since no DNA is present to check it. This CDR3 has 13 residues. Looked up from germline, CDR1 is MNHEY and CDR2 is SVGAGI. This chain's CDR3 is CASSATGAYGYTF.

This chain uses TRBV5-1 with TRBJ2-7; TCRdb's assignment of TRBD1 cannot be checked, as there is no DNA. This CDR3 region has 16 residues. Germline V lookup: CDR1 SGHRS, CDR2 YFSETQ. The CDR3 reads CASSLVPTGNYYEQYF. Full variable domain (missing parts from reference TRBV5-1 and TRBJ2-7): KAGVTQTPRYLIKTRGQQVTLSCSPISGHRSVSWYQQTPGQGLQFLFEYFSETQRNKGNFPGRFSGRQFSNSRSEMNVSTLELGDSALYLCASSLVPTGNYYEQYFGPGTRLTVT.

The chain has TRBV13 and TRBJ2-3; the D call of TRBD1 rests on TCRdb alone, since no DNA is present to check it. CDR3 size: 15 residues. The germline V gene has CDR1 PRHDT and CDR2 FYEKMQ (reference sequence). The CDR3 here is CASSLTGGGTDTQYF.

The chain joins TRBV6-6 to TRBJ2-3; the TCRdb call, TRBD2, lacks DNA for checking. The CDR3 consists of 16 residues. Germline V gives CDR1 MNHNY, CDR2 SVGAGI (reference sequence). This chain's CDR3 is CASRKLAATSTDTQYF.

The CDR3 sequence is CASSKESQETQYF. The V gene is TRBV13, the J gene TRBJ2-5. The CDR3 runs to 13 residues. Germline V lookup: CDR1 PRHDT, CDR2 FYEKMQ (reference sequence).

The V and J genes are TRBV7-2 and TRBJ2-1. CDR3 length: 13 amino acids. Looked up from germline, CDR1 is SGHTA and CDR2 is FQGNSA. CDR3: CASSPTIYNEQFF.

The rearrangement joins TRBV9 to TRBJ2-3. This CDR3 comprises 15 residues. Germline CDR1 SGDLS, CDR2 YYNGEE. The CDR3 sequence: CASSELTVGTDTQYF.

This chain connects TRBV10-3 to TRBJ2-7; with no DNA, the TCRdb D assignment of TRBD1 cannot be verified. This CDR3 is built from 14 residues. The germline V gene has CDR1 ENHRY and CDR2 SYGVKD. The CDR3 is CAIRPPDREYEQYF.